The entry below describes one TCR beta chain. This clone's antigen is unknown. No base quality information exists; no much larger clone differs at one position. The sample comes from a study of OX40 agonist ivuxolimab in advanced cancers. In the study overall: The costimulatory receptor OX40 (CD134) was targeted by ivuxolimab, a fully human IgG2 agonistic monoclonal antibody. Intravenous ivuxolimab was administered to patients every 2 weeks at six dose levels: 0.01, 0.1, 0.3, 1.5, 3 and 10 mg/kg. Of the roughly 54 patients in dose escalation, around 19 had hepatocellular carcinoma, roughly 15 had melanoma, 9 had renal cell carcinoma and 9 had head and neck cancer. In the dose-escalation cohort, around four fifths of patients were male, and the mean age was approximately 55 years, with a range of roughly 20 to 80. Prior anti-PD-1, anti-PD-L1 or anti-CTLA-4 therapy was permitted, and 40% of dose-escalation patients had received checkpoint inhibitors. Partial responses occurred in three dose-escalation patients: two with cutaneous melanoma and one with hepatocellular carcinoma. The point of sequencing TCRbeta in the periphery was to test whether ivuxolimab changed TCR sequence diversity and drove clonal T-cell expansion. The monotherapy dose-escalation portion (N ≈ 55 patients) of the phase I ivuxolimab trial is reported in the paper. Study-wide conclusions, independent of this receptor: In the 0.1-3.0 mg/kg groups, partial responders were among the patients with the lowest normalized peripheral clonal expansion, particularly in CD8+ T cells. After ivuxolimab, more expanded clones were found on average in CD8+ T cells than in CD4+ T cells. Antigen specificity was not determined for the clonally expanded peripheral T cells. At doses of 0.1 to 3.0 mg/kg, clonal expansion of both CD4+ and CD8+ blood T cells was observed from baseline to week 6. Low levels of normalized T-cell clonal expansion were also seen in some nonresponding patients.

Patients with autoimmune disease history or receiving systemic immunosuppression were excluded from the trial. Peripheral blood for TCR sequencing was collected from all dose cohorts at baseline, on cycle 4 day 1, and on cycle 7 day 1. The samples were taken from a phase I, first-in-human, multicenter, open-label dose-escalation trial of ivuxolimab. Adults with locally advanced or metastatic melanoma, renal cell, hepatocellular, or head and neck squamous cell carcinoma were enrolled in the trial. Before TCR sequencing, CD4+ T cells and CD8+ T cells were sorted from peripheral blood as separate populations. For sequencing of the TCRbeta CDR3 region, genomic DNA was extracted from the sorted cells. TCRbeta CDR3 regions were sequenced using the immunoSEQ Assay. TCRdb limited this immuneACCESS table to in-frame rearrangements with V and J called. A share of clones is missing; checked studies link under half to unresolved V genes, and the rest is unexplained. Across this sample there are 48,000 or so clones, with 70% to 90% seen only once. Jointly, the top ten make up more than 45% of the sample.

The CDR3 runs 13 residues from the cysteine to the phenylalanine. Kept here is only the CDR3 DNA, which spans 39 bases and is read in frame from base 1. The CDR1 and CDR2 encoded by the germline V gene are SGHVS and FNYEAQ. At the junction V is shortened by 5 bases and J by 4 bases, with 12 bases in between. This clonotype was obtained from an adult with an advanced solid tumor such as melanoma, head and neck, liver or kidney cancer. The material was CD4+ or CD8+ T cells sorted from blood, obtained in a trial of the OX40 agonist ivuxolimab. The sequence is built from TRBV7-6 and TRBJ2-7; matching of 6 bases hints at TRBD1 as the D gene. Here the CDR3 is given as CASSPARGYEQYF. The DNA reads TGTGCCAGCAGCCCCGCCAGGGGATACGAGCAGTACTTC.